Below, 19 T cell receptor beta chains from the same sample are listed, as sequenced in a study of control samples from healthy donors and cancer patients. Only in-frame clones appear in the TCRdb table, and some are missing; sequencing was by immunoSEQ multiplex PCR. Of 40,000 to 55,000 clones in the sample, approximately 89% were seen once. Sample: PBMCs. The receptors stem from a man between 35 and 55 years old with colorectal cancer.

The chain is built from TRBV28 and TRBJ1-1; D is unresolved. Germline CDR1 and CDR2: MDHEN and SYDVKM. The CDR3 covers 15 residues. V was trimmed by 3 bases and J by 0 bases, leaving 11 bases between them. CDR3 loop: CASSFGVSLNTEAFF. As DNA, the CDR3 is TGTGCCAGCAGTTTTGGAGTCAGCCTGAACACTGAAGCTTTCTTT.

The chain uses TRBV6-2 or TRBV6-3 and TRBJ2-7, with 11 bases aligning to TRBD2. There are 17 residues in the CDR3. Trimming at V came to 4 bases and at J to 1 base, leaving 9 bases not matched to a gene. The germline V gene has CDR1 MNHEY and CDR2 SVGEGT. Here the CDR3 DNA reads TGTGCCAGCAGTTCCCTAACCCCTAGCGGGAGGTCCTACGAGCAGTACTTC. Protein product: CASSSLTPSGRSYEQYF.

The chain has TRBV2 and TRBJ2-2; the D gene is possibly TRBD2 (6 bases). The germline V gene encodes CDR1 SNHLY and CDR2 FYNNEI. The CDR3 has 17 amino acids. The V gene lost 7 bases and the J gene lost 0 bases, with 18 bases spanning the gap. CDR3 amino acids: CASTWSSGVPNTGELFF. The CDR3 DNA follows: TGTGCCAGCACCTGGAGTAGCGGAGTACCGAACACCGGGGAGCTGTTTTTT.

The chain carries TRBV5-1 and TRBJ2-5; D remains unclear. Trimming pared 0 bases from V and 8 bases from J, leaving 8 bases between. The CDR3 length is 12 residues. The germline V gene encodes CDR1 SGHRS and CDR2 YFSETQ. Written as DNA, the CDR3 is TGCGCCAGCAGCTTGGACCAGTTCACCCAGTACTTC. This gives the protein CASSLDQFTQYF.

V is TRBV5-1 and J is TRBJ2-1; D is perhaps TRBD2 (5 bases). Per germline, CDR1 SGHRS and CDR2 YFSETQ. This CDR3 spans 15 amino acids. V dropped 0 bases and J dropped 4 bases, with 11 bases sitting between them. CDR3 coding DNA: TGCGCCAGCAGCTTGGGATGGGAGTCATACAATGAGCAGTTCTTC. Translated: CASSLGWESYNEQFF. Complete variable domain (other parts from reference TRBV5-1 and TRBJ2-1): KAGVTQTPRYLIKTRGQQVTLSCSPISGHRSVSWYQQTPGQGLQFLFEYFSETQRNKGNFPGRFSGRQFSNSRSEMNVSTLELGDSALYLCASSLGWESYNEQFFGPGTRLTVL.

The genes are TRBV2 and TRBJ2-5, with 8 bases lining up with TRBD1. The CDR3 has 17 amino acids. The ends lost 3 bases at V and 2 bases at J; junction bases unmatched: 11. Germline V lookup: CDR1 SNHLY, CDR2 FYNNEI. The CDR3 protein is CASSDPPGGVSQETQYF. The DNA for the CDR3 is TGTGCCAGCAGTGACCCGCCAGGGGGCGTCAGTCAAGAGACCCAGTACTTC.

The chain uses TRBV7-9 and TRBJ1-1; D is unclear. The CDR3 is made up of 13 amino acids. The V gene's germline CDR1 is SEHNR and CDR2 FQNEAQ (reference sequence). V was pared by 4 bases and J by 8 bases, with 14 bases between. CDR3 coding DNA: TGTGCCAGCAGCTCCAACCCGTGGTTGGAAGCTTTCTTT. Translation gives CASSSNPWLEAFF.

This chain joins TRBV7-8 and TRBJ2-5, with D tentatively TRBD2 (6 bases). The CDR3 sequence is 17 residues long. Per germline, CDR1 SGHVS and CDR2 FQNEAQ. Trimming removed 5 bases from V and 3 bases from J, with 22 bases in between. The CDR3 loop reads CASSPVGRRPGEETQYF. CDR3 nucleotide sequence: TGTGCCAGCAGCCCCGTTGGGAGGAGGCCGGGGGAAGAGACCCAGTACTTC.

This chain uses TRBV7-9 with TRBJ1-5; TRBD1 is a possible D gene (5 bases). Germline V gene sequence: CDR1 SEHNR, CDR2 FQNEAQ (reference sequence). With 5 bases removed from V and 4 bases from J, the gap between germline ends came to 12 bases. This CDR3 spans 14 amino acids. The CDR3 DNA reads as TGTGCCAGCAGCAGAGGGACTGCTAATCAGCCCCAGCATTTT. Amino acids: CASSRGTANQPQHF.

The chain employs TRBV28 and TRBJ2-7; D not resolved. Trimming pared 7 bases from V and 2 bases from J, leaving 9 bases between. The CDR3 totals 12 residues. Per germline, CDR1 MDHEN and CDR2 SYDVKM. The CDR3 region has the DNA TGTGCCAGCACTCCCCGGGCCTACGAGCAGTACTTC. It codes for CASTPRAYEQYF. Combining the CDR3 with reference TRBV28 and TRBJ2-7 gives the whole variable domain DVKVTQSSRYLVKRTGEKVFLECVQDMDHENMFWYRQDPGLGLRLIYFSYDVKMKEKGDIPEGYSVSREKKERFSLILESASTNQTSMYLCASTPRAYEQYFGPGTRLTVT.

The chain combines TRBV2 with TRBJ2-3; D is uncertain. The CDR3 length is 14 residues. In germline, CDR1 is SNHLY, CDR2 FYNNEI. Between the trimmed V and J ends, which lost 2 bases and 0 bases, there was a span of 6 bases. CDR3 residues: CASSERDSTDTQYF. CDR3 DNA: TGTGCCAGCAGTGAAAGAGATAGCACAGATACGCAGTATTTT.

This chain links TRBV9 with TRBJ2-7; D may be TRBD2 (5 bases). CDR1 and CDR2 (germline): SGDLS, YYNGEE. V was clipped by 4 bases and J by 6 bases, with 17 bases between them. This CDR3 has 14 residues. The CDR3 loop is CASSPGDAASEQYF. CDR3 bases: TGTGCCAGCAGCCCCGGGGATGCGGCGTCCGAGCAGTACTTC.

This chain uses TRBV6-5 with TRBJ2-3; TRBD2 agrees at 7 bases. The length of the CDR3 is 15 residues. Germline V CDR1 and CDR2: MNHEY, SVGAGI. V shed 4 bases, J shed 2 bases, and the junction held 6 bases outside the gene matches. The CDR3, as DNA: TGTGCCAGCAGTTCGGGCGGACTAGTCACAGATACGCAGTATTTT. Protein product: CASSSGGLVTDTQYF.

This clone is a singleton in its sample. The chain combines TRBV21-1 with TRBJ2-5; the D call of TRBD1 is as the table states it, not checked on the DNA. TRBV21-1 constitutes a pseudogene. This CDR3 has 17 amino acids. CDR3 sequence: CASSKSTVTGTQETQYF. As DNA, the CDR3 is TGTGCCAGCAGCAAATCAACCGTGACAGGGACCCAAGAGACCCAGTACTTC.

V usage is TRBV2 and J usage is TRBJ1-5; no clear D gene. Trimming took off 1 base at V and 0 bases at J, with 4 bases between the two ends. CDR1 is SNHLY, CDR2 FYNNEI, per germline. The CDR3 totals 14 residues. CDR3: CASSEGISNQPQHF. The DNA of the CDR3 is TGTGCCAGCAGTGAAGGTATTAGCAATCAGCCCCAGCATTTT.

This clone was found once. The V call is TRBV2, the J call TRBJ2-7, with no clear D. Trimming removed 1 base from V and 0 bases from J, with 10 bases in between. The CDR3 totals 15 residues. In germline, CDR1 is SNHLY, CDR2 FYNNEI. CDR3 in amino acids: CASSEGAGISYEQYF. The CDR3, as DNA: TGTGCCAGCAGTGAAGGGGCAGGCATCTCCTACGAGCAGTACTTC.

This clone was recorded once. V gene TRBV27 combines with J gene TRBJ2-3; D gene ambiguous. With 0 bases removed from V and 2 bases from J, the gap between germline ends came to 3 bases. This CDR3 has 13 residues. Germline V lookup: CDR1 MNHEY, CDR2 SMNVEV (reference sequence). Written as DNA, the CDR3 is TGTGCCAGCAGTTTATCCATCACAGATACGCAGTATTTT. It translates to CASSLSITDTQYF.

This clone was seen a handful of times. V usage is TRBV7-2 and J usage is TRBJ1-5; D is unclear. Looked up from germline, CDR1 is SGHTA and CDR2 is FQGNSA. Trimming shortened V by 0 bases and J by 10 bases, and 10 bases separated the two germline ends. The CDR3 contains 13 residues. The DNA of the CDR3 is TGTGCCAGCAGCTTAGCCGACCGGCGCCCCCAGCATTTT. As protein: CASSLADRRPQHF.

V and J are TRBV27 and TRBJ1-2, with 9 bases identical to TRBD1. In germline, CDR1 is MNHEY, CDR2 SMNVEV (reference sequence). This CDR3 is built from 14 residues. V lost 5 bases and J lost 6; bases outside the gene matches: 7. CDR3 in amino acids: CASSVTGTGNGYTF. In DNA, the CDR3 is TGTGCCAGCAGTGTAACCGGGACAGGGAATGGCTACACCTTC.